A selection of T cell receptor beta chains follows, all from one sample in a study of OX40 agonist ivuxolimab in advanced cancers. The method was immunoSEQ multiplex PCR; TCRdb's version includes in-frame clones alone and lacks a portion of them. The sample includes roughly 23,000 clones, 65% to 85% of them seen just once. The specimen comprised CD4+ or CD8+ T cells sorted from blood, sampled in a trial of the OX40 agonist ivuxolimab. The source is an adult with an advanced solid tumor such as melanoma, head and neck, liver or kidney cancer. Each CDR3 is given with its conserved first and last residue. D genes are given only for firm matches. Only some rows state a clone size, as once, few, many or a class for expanded clones.

size	V	D	J	CDR3	DNA
-	TRBV5-6	-	TRBJ2-7	CASTTGYEQYF	TGTGCCAGCACCACAGGATACGAGCAGTACTTC
-	TRBV10-3	TRBD1	TRBJ2-1	CAISEGQGQFF	TGTGCCATCAGTGAGGGACAGGGGCAGTTCTTC
-	TRBV19	TRBD1	TRBJ2-2	CASSILGQGVTGELFF	TGTGCCAGTAGTATACTCGGACAGGGGGTGACCGGGGAGCTGTTTTTT
-	TRBV19	-	TRBJ1-5	CASSITRGSNQPQHF	TGTGCCAGTAGTATTACTCGGGGTAGCAATCAGCCCCAGCATTTT
-	TRBV7-9	TRBD1	TRBJ2-7	CASSRSHGQGANEQYF	TGTGCCAGCAGCCGTTCCCATGGACAGGGCGCCAACGAGCAGTACTTC
-	TRBV2	TRBD2	TRBJ2-7	CASSGPGGEQYF	TGTGCCAGCAGTGGTCCGGGAGGAGAGCAGTACTTC
few	TRBV5-1	TRBD1	TRBJ2-7	CASSPTGAAYEQYF	TGCGCCAGCAGCCCGACAGGGGCGGCCTACGAGCAGTACTTC
-	TRBV7-9	-	TRBJ2-7	CASSSGAGLGPHEQYF	TGTGCCAGCAGCTCCGGGGCCGGGTTGGGTCCCCACGAGCAGTACTTC
-	TRBV4-1	TRBD2	TRBJ2-1	CASSLWTSGDYNEQFF	TGCGCCAGCAGCTTATGGACTAGCGGAGACTACAATGAGCAGTTCTTC
-	TRBV7-9	-	TRBJ2-7	CASSPGPESSYEQYF	TGTGCCAGCAGCCCCGGACCTGAGAGCTCCTACGAGCAGTACTTC
few	TRBV7-9	-	TRBJ1-1	CASSLQDTEAFF	TGTGCCAGCAGCCTTCAAGACACTGAAGCTTTCTTT
-	TRBV27	TRBD1	TRBJ2-7	CASSLKGQGYEQYF	TGTGCCAGCAGTTTAAAGGGACAGGGCTACGAGCAGTACTTC
-	TRBV7-9	TRBD1	TRBJ2-7	CASSLARQGAYEQYF	TGTGCCAGCAGCTTAGCTAGACAGGGGGCCTACGAGCAGTACTTC
-	TRBV6-6	-	TRBJ1-2	CASRGGLVGGYTF	TGTGCCAGTAGGGGCGGACTCGTGGGTGGCTACACCTTC
-	TRBV11-2	-	TRBJ1-5	CASSRQINQPQHF	TGTGCCAGCAGCCGACAGATTAATCAGCCCCAGCATTTT
-	TRBV19	-	TRBJ2-1	CASSIRGLEQFF	TGTGCCAGTAGTATTAGGGGACTCGAGCAGTTCTTC
once	TRBV28	TRBD1	TRBJ2-3	CASSGGQGAFWTDTQYF	TGTGCCAGCAGTGGAGGACAGGGGGCATTTTGGACAGATACGCAGTATTTT
few	TRBV19	-	TRBJ2-2	CASSIGRVDTGELFF	TGTGCCAGTAGTATAGGTAGGGTCGACACCGGGGAGCTGTTTTTT
medium-sized	TRBV5-6	TRBD1	TRBJ2-1	CASSPDRGATYNEQFF	TGTGCCAGCAGCCCTGACAGGGGGGCGACCTACAATGAGCAGTTCTTC
-	TRBV11-2	TRBD1	TRBJ2-7	CASTWTGAEQYF	TGTGCCAGCACTTGGACAGGGGCCGAGCAGTACTTC
-	TRBV30	-	TRBJ1-2	CACLGAVVYGYTF	TGTGCCTGCCTCGGGGCCGTAGTATATGGCTACACCTTC
-	TRBV7-9	-	TRBJ2-1	CASSRPGESHNEQFF	TGTGCCAGCAGCCGCCCAGGGGAGTCCCACAATGAGCAGTTCTTC
-	TRBV29-1	-	TRBJ1-4	CSVDVAGTEKLFF	TGCAGCGTTGATGTGGCAGGGACTGAAAAACTGTTTTTT
-	TRBV2	-	TRBJ2-7	CASSDSTRVYEQYF	TGTGCCAGCAGCGACAGTACACGAGTCTACGAGCAGTACTTC
medium-sized	TRBV6-6	-	TRBJ2-7	CASSPDLVYEQYF	TGTGCCAGCAGCCCCGACTTGGTCTACGAGCAGTACTTC
-	TRBV28	TRBD1	TRBJ2-7	CASSPTGGDEQYF	TGTGCCAGCAGCCCAACAGGGGGCGACGAGCAGTACTTC
-	TRBV7-9	-	TRBJ1-5	CASSTGTGNQPQHF	TGTGCCAGCAGTACCGGGACGGGGAATCAGCCCCAGCATTTT
few	TRBV28	TRBD1	TRBJ2-2	CASSFHLQGATTGELFF	TGTGCCAGCAGTTTTCACTTACAGGGGGCTACCACCGGGGAGCTGTTTTTT
-	TRBV7-8	-	TRBJ1-1	CASSLVGGRMNTEAFF	TGTGCCAGCAGCTTAGTTGGGGGAAGGATGAACACTGAAGCTTTCTTT
-	TRBV5-5	TRBD2	TRBJ2-5	CASSSGQREWETQYF	TGTGCCAGCAGCTCTGGTCAGCGGGAATGGGAGACCCAGTACTTC
once	TRBV11-2	-	TRBJ2-3	CASSLITALATDTQYF	TGTGCCAGCAGCTTAATAACAGCTCTGGCCACAGATACGCAGTATTTT